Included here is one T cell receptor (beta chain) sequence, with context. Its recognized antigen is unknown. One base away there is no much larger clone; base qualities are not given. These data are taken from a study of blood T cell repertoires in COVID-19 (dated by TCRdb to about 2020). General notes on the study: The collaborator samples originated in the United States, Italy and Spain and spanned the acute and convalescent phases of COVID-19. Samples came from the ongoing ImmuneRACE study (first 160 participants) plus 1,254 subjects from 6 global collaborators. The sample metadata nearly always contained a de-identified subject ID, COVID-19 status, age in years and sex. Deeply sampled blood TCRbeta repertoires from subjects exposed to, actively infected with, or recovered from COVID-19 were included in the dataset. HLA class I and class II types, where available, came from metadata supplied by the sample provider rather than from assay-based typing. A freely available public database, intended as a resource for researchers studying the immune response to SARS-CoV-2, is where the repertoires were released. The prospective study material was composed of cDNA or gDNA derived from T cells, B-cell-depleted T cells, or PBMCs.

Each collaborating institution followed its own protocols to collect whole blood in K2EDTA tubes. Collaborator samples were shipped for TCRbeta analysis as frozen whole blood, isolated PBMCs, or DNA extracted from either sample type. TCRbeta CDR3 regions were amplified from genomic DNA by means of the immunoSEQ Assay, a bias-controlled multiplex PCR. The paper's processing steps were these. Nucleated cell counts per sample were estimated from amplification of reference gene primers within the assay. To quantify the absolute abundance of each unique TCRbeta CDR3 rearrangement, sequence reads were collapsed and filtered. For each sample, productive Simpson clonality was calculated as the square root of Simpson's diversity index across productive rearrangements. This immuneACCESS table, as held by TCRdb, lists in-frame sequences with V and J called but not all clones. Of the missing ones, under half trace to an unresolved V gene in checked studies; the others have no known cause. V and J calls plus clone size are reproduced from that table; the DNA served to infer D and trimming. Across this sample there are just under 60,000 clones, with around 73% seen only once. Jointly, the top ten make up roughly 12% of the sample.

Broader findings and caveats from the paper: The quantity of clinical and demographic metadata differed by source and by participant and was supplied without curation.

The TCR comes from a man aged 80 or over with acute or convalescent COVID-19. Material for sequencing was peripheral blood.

CDR3 region: CAISDSTGNSYEQYF. The sequenced DNA: TGTGCCATCAGTGATTCCACAGGGAACTCCTACGAGCAGTACTTC. The chain links TRBV10-3 with TRBJ2-7; D gene: possibly TRBD1, on 6 matching bases. CDR1 and CDR2, looked up from the germline V gene, are ENHRY and SYGVKD. Counted from cysteine to phenylalanine, this CDR3 has 15 amino acids. Only the CDR3 DNA is retained, 45 bases long and in frame from the first base. V is shortened by 3 bases, J by 0 bases, and the region joining them spans 12 bases.